The rows below give T cell receptor beta chains drawn from one sample of a study of beta chain features in type 1 diabetes. The protocol was immunoSEQ multiplex PCR, while the TCRdb copy is restricted to in-frame clones and leaves out a portion. Among around 140,000 clones, roughly 10% were seen once, and the ten largest hold roughly 0.75%. The material sequenced was central memory CD4+ T cells from blood. The receptors originated from a man aged 25-45 years with type 1 diabetes. The CDR3 runs from the conserved cysteine through the conserved F or W. D genes are given only for firm matches. A row's size may be missing; if present it is once, few, many or a size class.

CASSSSGLRGPF TGTGCCAGCAGTAGCTCAGGGTTAAGAGGACCATTC NA NA TRBJ2-4 12 TRBV6-6
CASSERTVCFF TGTGCCAGCAGTGAAAGGACAGTCTGTTTCTTT NA NA TRBJ1-1 11 TRBV2
CASSVGQVKETQYF TGCGCCAGCAGCGTGGGACAGGTAAAAGAGACCCAGTACTTC few TRBD1 TRBJ2-5 14 TRBV5-1
CASSLRDYEQYF TGCGCCAGCAGCTTGAGAGACTACGAGCAGTACTTC few NA TRBJ2-7 12 TRBV5-1
CASSLGLAGVGAQETQYF TGTGCCAGCAGCTTAGGTCTAGCGGGGGTAGGGGCCCAAGAGACCCAGTACTTC NA TRBD2 TRBJ2-5 18 TRBV7-2
CASSPRVAGGQETQYF TGTGCCAGCTCACCTCGAGTAGCGGGCGGTCAAGAGACCCAGTACTTC few TRBD2 TRBJ2-5 16 TRBV18
CASRGQGANTGELFF TGTGCCAGCAGGGGACAGGGGGCCAACACCGGGGAGCTGTTTTTT NA TRBD1 TRBJ2-2 15 TRBV7-2
CASSLGHQPQHF TGTGCCAGCAGTTTAGGGCACCAGCCCCAGCATTTT few NA TRBJ1-5 12 TRBV28
CASTTSGTSLHF TGTGCCAGCACCACTTCCGGGACTTCACTCCACTTT NA NA TRBJ1-6 12 TRBV28
CASQAVRSRSSPLHF TGTGCCAGCCAAGCCGTAAGATCCCGAAGTTCACCCCTCCACTTT few NA TRBJ1-6 15 TRBV2
CASSLGPRGGELFF TGTGCCAGCAGCCTGGGACCCCGGGGCGGGGAGCTGTTTTTT few NA TRBJ2-2 14 TRBV5-6
CASSQGAGPTYEQYF TGTGCCAGCAGCCAAGGGGCGGGGCCCACCTACGAGCAGTACTTC few NA TRBJ2-7 15 TRBV14
CASSGQNTGELFF TGTGCCAGCTCGGGACAAAACACCGGGGAGCTGTTTTTT few NA TRBJ2-2 13 TRBV2
CASSPPKGQGSYEQYF TGTGCCAGCTCACCACCGAAGGGACAGGGCTCTTACGAGCAGTACTTC few TRBD1 TRBJ2-7 16 TRBV18
CASSFGLAGGSYEQYF TGTGCCAGCTCATTCGGACTAGCGGGAGGATCCTACGAGCAGTACTTC few TRBD2 TRBJ2-7 16 TRBV18
CASSQDLPRSKLIYEQFF TGCGCCAGCAGCCAAGATCTCCCCCGGTCTAAACTAATCTATGAGCAGTTCTTC few NA TRBJ2-1 18 TRBV4-3
CASSPGEKLFF TGCGCCAGCAGTCCGGGTGAAAAACTGTTTTTT NA NA TRBJ1-4 11 TRBV10-2
CASSLAGGGSYEQYF TGTGCCAGCAGCTTAGCGGGCGGGGGAAGCTACGAGCAGTACTTC few TRBD2 TRBJ2-7 15 TRBV7-9
CSVLPLGSGYTF TGCAGCGTCCTCCCTTTGGGCTCGGGCTACACCTTC NA NA TRBJ1-2 12 TRBV29-1
CATSENEKLFF TGTGCCACCAGCGAGAATGAAAAACTGTTTTTT few NA TRBJ1-4 11 TRBV15
CASSDYGNTIYF TGTGCCAGCAGCGACTATGGAAACACCATATATTTT NA NA TRBJ1-3 12 TRBV9
CATTGTGSGELFF TGTGCCACCACCGGGACAGGGTCCGGGGAGCTGTTTTTT NA TRBD1 TRBJ2-2 13 TRBV15
CASSFGTGAREQYF TGCGCCAGCAGCTTCGGGACAGGGGCACGCGAGCAGTACTTC few TRBD1 TRBJ2-7 14 TRBV5-1
CASSELYEQYF TGTGCCAGCAGTGAACTATACGAGCAGTACTTC NA NA TRBJ2-7 11 TRBV2
CASRGGDADTQYF TGTGCCAGTAGGGGCGGGGATGCAGATACGCAGTATTTT NA NA TRBJ2-3 13 TRBV19
CASRLDRNTEAFF TGTGCCAGCAGACTGGACAGGAACACTGAAGCTTTCTTT NA NA TRBJ1-1 13 TRBV6-6
CASSDPGGADNEQFF TGCGCCAGCAGCGACCCAGGGGGCGCTGACAATGAGCAGTTCTTC once TRBD1 TRBJ2-1 15 TRBV5-1
CASSRGGNNEKLFF TGTGCCAGCAGCCGGGGAGGAAATAATGAAAAACTGTTTTTT few NA TRBJ1-4 14 TRBV2
CASKTELNSPLHF TGTGCCTCCAAGACAGAATTAAATTCACCCCTCCACTTT NA NA TRBJ1-6 13 TRBV10-3
CASSFGTNSYNEQFF TGTGCCAGCAGCTTCGGGACAAACTCCTACAATGAGCAGTTCTTC NA NA TRBJ2-1 15 TRBV11-2
CSVVIALSYNEQFF TGCAGCGTTGTGATAGCCCTCTCCTACAATGAGCAGTTCTTC NA NA TRBJ2-1 14 TRBV29-1
CASGTGVWTGELFF TGTGCCAGTGGTACAGGGGTTTGGACCGGGGAGCTGTTTTTT NA TRBD1 TRBJ2-2 14 TRBV28
CASSLSPSYTGELFF TGTGCCAGCAGTTTATCTCCTAGCTATACCGGGGAGCTGTTTTTT few NA TRBJ2-2 15 TRBV27
CASSGGPGGAEQYF TGTGCCAGCAGTGGCGGGCCCGGAGGTGCCGAGCAGTACTTC NA NA TRBJ2-7 14 TRBV6-1
CASSPPGTGSRQYF TGTGCCAGCTCACCTCCCGGGACAGGTTCGAGGCAGTACTTC few TRBD1 TRBJ2-7 14 TRBV18
CAISDSTGIDGYTF TGTGCCATCAGTGACTCGACAGGGATAGATGGCTACACCTTC NA TRBD1 TRBJ1-2 14 TRBV6-1
CASRGQGALNEQFF TGTGCCAGCAGGGGACAGGGGGCGCTTAATGAGCAGTTCTTC NA TRBD1 TRBJ2-1 14 TRBV6-5
CASSYGDSQETQYF TGCGCCAGCAGCTATGGGGACAGCCAAGAGACCCAGTACTTC few TRBD1 TRBJ2-5 14 TRBV5-1